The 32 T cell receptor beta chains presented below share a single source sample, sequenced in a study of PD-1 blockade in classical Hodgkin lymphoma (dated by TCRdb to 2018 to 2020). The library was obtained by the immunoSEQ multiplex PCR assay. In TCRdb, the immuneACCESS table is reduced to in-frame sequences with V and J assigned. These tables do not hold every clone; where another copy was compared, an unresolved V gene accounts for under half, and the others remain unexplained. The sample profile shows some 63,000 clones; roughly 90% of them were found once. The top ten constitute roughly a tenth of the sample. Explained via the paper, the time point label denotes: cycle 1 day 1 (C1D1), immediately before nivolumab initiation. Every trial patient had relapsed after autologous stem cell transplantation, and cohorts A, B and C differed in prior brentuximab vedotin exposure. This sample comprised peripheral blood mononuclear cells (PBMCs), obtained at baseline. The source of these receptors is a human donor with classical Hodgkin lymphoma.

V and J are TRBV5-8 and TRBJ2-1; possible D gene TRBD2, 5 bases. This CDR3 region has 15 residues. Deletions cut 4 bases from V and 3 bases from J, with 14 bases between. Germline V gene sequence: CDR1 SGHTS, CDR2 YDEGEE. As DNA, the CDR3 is TGTGCCAGCAGCCTGACGAGCGGCAGCTACAATGAGCAGTTCTTC. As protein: CASSLTSGSYNEQFF.

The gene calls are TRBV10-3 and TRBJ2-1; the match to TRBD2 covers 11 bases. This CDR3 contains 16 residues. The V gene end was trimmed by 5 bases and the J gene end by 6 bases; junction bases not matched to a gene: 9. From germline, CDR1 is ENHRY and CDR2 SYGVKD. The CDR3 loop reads CAISNTLAGGFNEQFF. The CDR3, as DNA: TGTGCCATCAGTAACACCCTAGCGGGAGGTTTCAATGAGCAGTTCTTC.

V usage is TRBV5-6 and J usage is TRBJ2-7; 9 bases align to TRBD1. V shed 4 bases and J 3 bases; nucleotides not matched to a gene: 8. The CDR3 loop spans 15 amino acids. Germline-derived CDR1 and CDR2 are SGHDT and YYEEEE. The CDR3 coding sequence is TGTGCCAGCAGCCTTTCCGGGACAGGGCGCTACGAGCAGTACTTC. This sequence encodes CASSLSGTGRYEQYF.

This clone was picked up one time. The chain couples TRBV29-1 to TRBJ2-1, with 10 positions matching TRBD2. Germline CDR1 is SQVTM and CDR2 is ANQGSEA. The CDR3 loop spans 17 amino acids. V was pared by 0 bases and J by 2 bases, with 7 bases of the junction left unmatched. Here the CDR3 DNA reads TGCAGCGTTGAAGAATCAGCGGGGGGGCCCCCCTACAATGAGCAGTTCTTC. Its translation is CSVEESAGGPPYNEQFF.

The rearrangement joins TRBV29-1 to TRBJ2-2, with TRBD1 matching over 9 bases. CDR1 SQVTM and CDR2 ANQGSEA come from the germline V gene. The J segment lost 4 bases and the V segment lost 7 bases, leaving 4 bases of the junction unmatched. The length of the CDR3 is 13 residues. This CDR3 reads CSGQGVATGELFF. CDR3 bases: TGCAGCGGACAGGGGGTGGCCACCGGGGAGCTGTTTTTT.

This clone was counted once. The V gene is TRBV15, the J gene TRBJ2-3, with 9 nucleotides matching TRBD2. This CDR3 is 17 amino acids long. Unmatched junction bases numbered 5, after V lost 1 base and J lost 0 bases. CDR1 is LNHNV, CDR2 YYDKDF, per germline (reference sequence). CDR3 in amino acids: CATSRARLAESTDTQYF. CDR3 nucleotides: TGTGCCACCAGCAGAGCCCGACTAGCGGAGAGCACAGATACGCAGTATTTT.

This chain's CDR3 is CATSQGIETQYF. CDR3 sequence (DNA): TGTGCCACCAGCCAGGGGATAGAGACCCAGTACTTC. The rearrangement joins TRBV10-3 to TRBJ2-5; D might be TRBD1 (6 bases). Trimming removed 10 bases at V and 4 bases at J, with 13 bases between. Germline V lookup: CDR1 ENHRY, CDR2 SYGVKD. The CDR3 consists of 12 residues.

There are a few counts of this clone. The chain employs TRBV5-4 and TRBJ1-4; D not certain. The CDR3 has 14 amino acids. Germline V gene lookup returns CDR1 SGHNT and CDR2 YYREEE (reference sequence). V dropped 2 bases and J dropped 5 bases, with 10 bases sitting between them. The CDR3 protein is CASSLSAANEKLFF. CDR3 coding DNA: TGTGCCAGCAGCTTATCGGCAGCGAATGAAAAACTGTTTTTT. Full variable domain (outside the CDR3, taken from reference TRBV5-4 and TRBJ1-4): ETGVTQSPTHLIKTRGQQVTLRCSSQSGHNTVSWYQQALGQGPQFIFQYYREEENGRGNFPPRFSGLQFPNYSSELNVNALELDDSALYLCASSLSAANEKLFFGSGTQLSVL.

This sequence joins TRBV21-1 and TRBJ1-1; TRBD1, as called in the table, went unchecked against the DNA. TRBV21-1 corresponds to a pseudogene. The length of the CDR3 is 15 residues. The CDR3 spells CASSKGKRGKTEAFF. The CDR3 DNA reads TGTGCCAGCAGCAAAGGAAAAAGGGGGAAGACTGAAGCTTTCTTT.

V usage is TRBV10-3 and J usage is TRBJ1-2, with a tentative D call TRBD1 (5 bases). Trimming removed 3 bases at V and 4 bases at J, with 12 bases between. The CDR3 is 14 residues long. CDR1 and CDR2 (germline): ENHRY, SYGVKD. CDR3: CAISEMGESYGYTF. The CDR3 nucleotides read TGTGCCATCAGTGAAATGGGGGAGAGCTATGGCTACACCTTC.

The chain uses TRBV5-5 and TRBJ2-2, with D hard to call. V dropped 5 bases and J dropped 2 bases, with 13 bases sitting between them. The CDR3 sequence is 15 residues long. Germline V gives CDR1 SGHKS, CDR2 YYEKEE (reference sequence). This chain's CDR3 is CASSSGPPNTGELFF. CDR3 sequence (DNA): TGTGCCAGCAGTTCAGGTCCCCCTAACACCGGGGAGCTGTTTTTT.

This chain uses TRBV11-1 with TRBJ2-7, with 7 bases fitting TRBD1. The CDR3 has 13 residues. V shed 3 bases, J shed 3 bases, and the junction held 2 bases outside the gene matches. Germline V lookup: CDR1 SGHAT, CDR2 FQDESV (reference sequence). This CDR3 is CASSFTGDYEQYF. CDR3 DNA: TGTGCCAGCAGCTTCACAGGGGACTACGAGCAGTACTTC.

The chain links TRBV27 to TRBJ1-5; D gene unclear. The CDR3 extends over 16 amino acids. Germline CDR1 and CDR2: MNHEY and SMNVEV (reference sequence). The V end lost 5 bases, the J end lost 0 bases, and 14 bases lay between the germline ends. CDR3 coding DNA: TGTGCCAGCAGTCCTCTGGGAGACTATAGCAATCAGCCCCAGCATTTT. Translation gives CASSPLGDYSNQPQHF.

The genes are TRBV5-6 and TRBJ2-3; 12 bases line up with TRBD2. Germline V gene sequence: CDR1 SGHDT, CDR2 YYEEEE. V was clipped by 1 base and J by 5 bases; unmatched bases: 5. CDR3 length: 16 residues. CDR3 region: CASSLSSGRAKDTQYF. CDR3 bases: TGTGCCAGCAGCTTGTCTAGCGGGAGGGCCAAAGATACGCAGTATTTT.

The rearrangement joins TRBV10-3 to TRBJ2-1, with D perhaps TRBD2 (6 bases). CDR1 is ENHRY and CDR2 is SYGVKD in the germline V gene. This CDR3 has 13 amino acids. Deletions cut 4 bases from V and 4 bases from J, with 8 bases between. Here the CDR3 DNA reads TGTGCCATCAGTGTAGGACTATACAATGAGCAGTTCTTC. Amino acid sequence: CAISVGLYNEQFF.

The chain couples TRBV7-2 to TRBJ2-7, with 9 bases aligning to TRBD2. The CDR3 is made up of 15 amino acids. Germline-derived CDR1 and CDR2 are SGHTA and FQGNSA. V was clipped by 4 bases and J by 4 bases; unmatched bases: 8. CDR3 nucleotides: TGTGCCAGCAGCTCGCCGGGACTAGCTCTATACGAGCAGTACTTC. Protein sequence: CASSSPGLALYEQYF.

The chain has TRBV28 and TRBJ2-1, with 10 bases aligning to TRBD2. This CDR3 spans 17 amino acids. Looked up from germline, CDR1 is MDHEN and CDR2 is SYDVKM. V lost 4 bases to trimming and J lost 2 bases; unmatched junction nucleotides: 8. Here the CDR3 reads CASSSGKREGPYNEQFF. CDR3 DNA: TGTGCCAGCAGTTCGGGGAAGCGGGAGGGCCCCTACAATGAGCAGTTCTTC. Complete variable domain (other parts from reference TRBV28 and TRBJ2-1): DVKVTQSSRYLVKRTGEKVFLECVQDMDHENMFWYRQDPGLGLRLIYFSYDVKMKEKGDIPEGYSVSREKKERFSLILESASTNQTSMYLCASSSGKREGPYNEQFFGPGTRLTVL.

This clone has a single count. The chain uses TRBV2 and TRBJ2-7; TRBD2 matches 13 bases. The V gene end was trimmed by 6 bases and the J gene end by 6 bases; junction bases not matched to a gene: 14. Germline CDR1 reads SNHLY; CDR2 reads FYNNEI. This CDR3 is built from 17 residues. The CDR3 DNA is TGTGCCAGCAGCGTAACTGTTCCGGGACTAGCGGGATCCGAGCAGTACTTC. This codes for CASSVTVPGLAGSEQYF.

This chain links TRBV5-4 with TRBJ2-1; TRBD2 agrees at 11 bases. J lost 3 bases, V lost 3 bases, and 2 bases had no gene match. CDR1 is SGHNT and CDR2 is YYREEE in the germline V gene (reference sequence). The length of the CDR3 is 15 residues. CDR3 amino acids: CASSSGLADYNEQFF. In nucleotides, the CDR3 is TGTGCCAGCAGCTCGGGACTAGCGGACTACAATGAGCAGTTCTTC.

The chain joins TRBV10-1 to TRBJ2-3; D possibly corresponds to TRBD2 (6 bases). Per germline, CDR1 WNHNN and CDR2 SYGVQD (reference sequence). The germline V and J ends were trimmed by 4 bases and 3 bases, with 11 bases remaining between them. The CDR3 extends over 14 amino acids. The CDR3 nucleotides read TGCGCCAGCAGTGTCGGGGGATCGACAGATACGCAGTATTTT. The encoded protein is CASSVGGSTDTQYF.

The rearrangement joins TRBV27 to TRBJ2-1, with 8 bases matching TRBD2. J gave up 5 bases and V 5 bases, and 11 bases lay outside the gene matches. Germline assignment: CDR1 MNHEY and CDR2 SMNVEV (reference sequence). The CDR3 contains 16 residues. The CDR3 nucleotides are TGTGCCAGCAGTCACCTAGCGGGTGACGGCGACAATGAGCAGTTCTTC. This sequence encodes CASSHLAGDGDNEQFF.

Here the CDR3 DNA reads TGTGCCAGCAGCTTTAAATCCAGAACCTATGGCTACACCTTC. This translates into CASSFKSRTYGYTF. The V and J genes are TRBV7-2 and TRBJ1-2; D gene unclear. The germline V gene has CDR1 SGHTA and CDR2 FQGNSA. Trimming cost V 3 bases and J 4 bases, with 12 bases left between them. The CDR3 is 14 amino acids. The full variable domain, completed using reference TRBV7-2 and TRBJ1-2, is GAGVSQSPSNKVTEKGKDVELRCDPISGHTALYWYRQSLGQGLEFLIYFQGNSAPDKSGLPSDRFSAERTGGSVSTLTIQRTQQEDSAVYLCASSFKSRTYGYTFGSGTRLTVV.

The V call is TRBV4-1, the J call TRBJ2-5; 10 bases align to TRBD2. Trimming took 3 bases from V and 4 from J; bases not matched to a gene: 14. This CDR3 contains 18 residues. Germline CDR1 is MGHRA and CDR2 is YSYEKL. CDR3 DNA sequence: TGCGCCAGCAGCCAGACTGGGACTAGCGTTCTACGAGGAGAGACCCAGTACTTC. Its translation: CASSQTGTSVLRGETQYF.

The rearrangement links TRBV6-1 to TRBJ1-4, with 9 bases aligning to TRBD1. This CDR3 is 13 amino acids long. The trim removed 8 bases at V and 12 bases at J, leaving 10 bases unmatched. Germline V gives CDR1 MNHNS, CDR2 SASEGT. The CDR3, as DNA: TGTGCCAGCGCGGGACAGGGACCCGGAGAACTGTTTTTT. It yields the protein CASAGQGPGELFF.

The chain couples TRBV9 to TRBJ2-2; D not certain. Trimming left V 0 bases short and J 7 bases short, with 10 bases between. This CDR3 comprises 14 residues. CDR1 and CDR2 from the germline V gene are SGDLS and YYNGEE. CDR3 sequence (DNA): TGTGCCAGCAGCGTAGCTGGGTTTGGCGGGGAGCTGTTTTTT. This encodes CASSVAGFGGELFF.

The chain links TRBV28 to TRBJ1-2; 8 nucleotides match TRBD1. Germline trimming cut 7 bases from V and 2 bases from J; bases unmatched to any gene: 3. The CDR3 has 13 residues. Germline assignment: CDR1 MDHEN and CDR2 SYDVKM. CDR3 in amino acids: CASTPGGNYGYTF. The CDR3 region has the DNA TGTGCCAGCACCCCAGGGGGCAACTATGGCTACACCTTC.

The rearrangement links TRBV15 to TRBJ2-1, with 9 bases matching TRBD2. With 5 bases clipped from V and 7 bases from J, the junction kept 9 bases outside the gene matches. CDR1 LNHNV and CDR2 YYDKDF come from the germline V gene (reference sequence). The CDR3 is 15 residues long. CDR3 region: CATSGRLAAPNEQFF. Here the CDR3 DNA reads TGTGCCACCAGCGGACGACTAGCGGCCCCGAATGAGCAGTTCTTC. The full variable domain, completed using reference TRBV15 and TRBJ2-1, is DAMVIQNPRYQVTQFGKPVTLSCSQTLNHNVMYWYQQKSSQAPKLLFHYYDKDFNNEADTPDNFQSRRPNTSFCFLDIRSPGLGDTAMYLCATSGRLAAPNEQFFGPGTRLTVL.

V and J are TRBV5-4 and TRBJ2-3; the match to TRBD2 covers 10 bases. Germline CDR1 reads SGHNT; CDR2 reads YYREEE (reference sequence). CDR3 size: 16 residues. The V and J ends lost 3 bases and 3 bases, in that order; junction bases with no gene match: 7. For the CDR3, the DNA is TGTGCCAGCAGCTCCTCTAGCGGGGGTGTGACAGATACGCAGTATTTT. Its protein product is CASSSSSGGVTDTQYF. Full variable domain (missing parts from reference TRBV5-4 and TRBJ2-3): ETGVTQSPTHLIKTRGQQVTLRCSSQSGHNTVSWYQQALGQGPQFIFQYYREEENGRGNFPPRFSGLQFPNYSSELNVNALELDDSALYLCASSSSSGGVTDTQYFGPGTRLTVL.

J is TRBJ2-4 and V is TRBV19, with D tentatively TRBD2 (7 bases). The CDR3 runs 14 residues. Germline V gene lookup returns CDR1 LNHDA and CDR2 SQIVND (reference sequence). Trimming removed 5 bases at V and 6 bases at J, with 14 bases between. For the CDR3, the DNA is TGTGCCAGTAGTTATTGGGGGGGCGGAAACATTCAGTACTTC. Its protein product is CASSYWGGGNIQYF.

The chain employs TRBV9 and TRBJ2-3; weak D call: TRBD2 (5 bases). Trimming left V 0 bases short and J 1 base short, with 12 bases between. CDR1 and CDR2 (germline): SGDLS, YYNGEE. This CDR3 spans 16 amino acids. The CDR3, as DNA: TGTGCCAGCAGCGTAGGTGGAGGTGCGGGCACAGATACGCAGTATTTT. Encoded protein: CASSVGGGAGTDTQYF. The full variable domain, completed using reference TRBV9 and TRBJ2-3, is DSGVTQTPKHLITATGQRVTLRCSPRSGDLSVYWYQQSLDQGLQFLIQYYNGEERAKGNILERFSAQQFPDLHSELNLSSLELGDSALYFCASSVGGGAGTDTQYFGPGTRLTVL.

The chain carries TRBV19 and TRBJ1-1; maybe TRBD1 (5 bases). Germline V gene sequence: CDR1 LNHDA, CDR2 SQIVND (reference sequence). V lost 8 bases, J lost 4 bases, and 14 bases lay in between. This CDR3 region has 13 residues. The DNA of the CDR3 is TGTGCCAGTCAAACGAAGGGGTCCACTGAAGCTTTCTTT. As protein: CASQTKGSTEAFF. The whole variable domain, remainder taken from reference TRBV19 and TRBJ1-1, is DGGITQSPKYLFRKEGQNVTLSCEQNLNHDAMYWYRQDPGQGLRLIYYSQIVNDFQKGDIAEGYSVSREKKESFPLTVTSAQKNPTAFYLCASQTKGSTEAFFGQGTRLTVV.

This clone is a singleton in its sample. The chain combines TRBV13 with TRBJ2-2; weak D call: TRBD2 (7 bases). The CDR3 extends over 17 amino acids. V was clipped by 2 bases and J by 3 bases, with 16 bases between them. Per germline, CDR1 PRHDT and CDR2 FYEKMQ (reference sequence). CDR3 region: CASSLRLGGLDTGELFF. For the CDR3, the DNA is TGTGCCAGCAGCTTAAGGTTGGGGGGGCTGGACACCGGGGAGCTGTTTTTT.